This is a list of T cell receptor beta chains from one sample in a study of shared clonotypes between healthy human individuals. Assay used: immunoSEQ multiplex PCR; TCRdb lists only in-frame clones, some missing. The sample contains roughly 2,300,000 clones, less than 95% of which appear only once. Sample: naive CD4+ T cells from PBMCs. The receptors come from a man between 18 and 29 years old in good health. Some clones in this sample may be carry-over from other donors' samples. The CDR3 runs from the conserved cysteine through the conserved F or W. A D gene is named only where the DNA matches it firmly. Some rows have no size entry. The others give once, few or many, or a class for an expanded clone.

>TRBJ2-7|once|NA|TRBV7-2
TGTGCCAGCAGCTTAGACGGGAGCCCCCTTGGCTTC
CASSLDGSPLGF
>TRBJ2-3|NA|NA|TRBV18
TGTGCCAGCTCGCGGGTGGGCACAGATACGCAGTATTTT
CASSRVGTDTQYF
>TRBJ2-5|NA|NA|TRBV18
TGTGCCAGCTCACCACCGGGACAAAGCGGGGAGACCCAGTACTTC
CASSPPGQSGETQYF
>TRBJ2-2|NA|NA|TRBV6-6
TGTGCCAGCAGTCGAGAACCGGACAGTAACACCGGGGAGCTGTTTTTT
CASSREPDSNTGELFF
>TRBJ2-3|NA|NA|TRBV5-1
TGCGCCAGCAGCAAACAGGGTTCGGACACAGATACGCAGTATTTT
CASSKQGSDTDTQYF
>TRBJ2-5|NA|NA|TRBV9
TGTGCCAGCAGCGCAGGCGCGTGGGAGACCCAGTACTTC
CASSAGAWETQYF
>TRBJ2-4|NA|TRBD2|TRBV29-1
TGCAGCGTTAAGTCTAGCGGGGTGGGGAACATTCAGTACTTC
CSVKSSGVGNIQYF
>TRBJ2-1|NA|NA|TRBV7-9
TGTGCCAGCAGCTTTGAGCTGGAAGGGGAGCAGTTCTTC
CASSFELEGEQFF
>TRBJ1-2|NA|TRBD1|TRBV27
TGTGCCAGCAGTCATTGGACAGGTGGATTTTTTGGCTACACCTTC
CASSHWTGGFFGYTF
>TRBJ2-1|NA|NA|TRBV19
TGTGCCACTCAGGCCAGGGGAGTTGGATACAATGAGCAGTTCTTC
CATQARGVGYNEQFF
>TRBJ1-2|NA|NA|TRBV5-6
TGTGCCAGCAGCTTGACGGCAGGGCAACTCTACACCTTC
CASSLTAGQLYTF
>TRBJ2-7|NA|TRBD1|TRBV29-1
TGCAGCGGCTCACAGGGGGCGTCCTACGAGCAGTACTTC
CSGSQGASYEQYF
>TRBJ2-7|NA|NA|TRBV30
TGTGCCACCGGGCCTCGAGTTGGCGAGCAGTACTTC
CATGPRVGEQYF
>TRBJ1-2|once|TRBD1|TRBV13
TGTGCCAGCAGCCGTCGGGACAGGGTGAACCGTGGCTACACCTTC
CASSRRDRVNRGYTF
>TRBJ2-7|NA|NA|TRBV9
TGTGCCAGCAGCTTTGGGCCTGCGGGGGAGCAGTACTTC
CASSFGPAGEQYF
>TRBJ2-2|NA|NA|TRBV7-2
TGTGCCAGCAGCCCGCCCGGGGGCACCACCGGGGAGCTGTTTTTT
CASSPPGGTTGELFF
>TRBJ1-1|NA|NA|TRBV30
TGTGCCTGGAGTGTCTTATCAGGGTATGCTGAAGCTTTCTTT
CAWSVLSGYAEAFF
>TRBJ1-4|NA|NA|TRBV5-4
TGTGCCAGCTCCTCTGTGGACAGACGGAATGAAAAACTGTTTTTT
CASSSVDRRNEKLFF
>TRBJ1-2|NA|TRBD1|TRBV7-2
TGTGCCAGCAGCAGAGGGACAGGGGTCTTC
CASSRGTGVF
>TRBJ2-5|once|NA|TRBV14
TGTGCCAGCAGCCAAGGGGGCAGCCTGGGAGAGACCCAGTACTTC
CASSQGGSLGETQYF
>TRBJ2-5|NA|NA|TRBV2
TGTGCCAGCAACAGGGACCAAGAGACCCAGTACTTC
CASNRDQETQYF
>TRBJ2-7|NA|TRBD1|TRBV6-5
TGTGCCAGCCACAGAGACGGGACAGCCAACGAGCAGTACTTC
CASHRDGTANEQYF
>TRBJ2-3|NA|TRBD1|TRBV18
TGTGCCAGCTCACCTCGAGGACAGGGGGCTATCAGCACAGATACGCAGTATTTT
CASSPRGQGAISTDTQYF
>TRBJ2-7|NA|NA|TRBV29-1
TGCAGCGTTGAAGATCTTCCCGACAGAGAGCAGTACTTC
CSVEDLPDREQYF
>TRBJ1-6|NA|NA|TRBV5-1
TGCGCCAGCAGCCCATGGAACAGGGATTCACCCCTCCACTTT
CASSPWNRDSPLHF
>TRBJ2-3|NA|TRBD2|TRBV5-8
TGTGCCAGCAGCTCTGCCGGGACTAGCGGGAGAAATACGCAGTATTTT
CASSSAGTSGRNTQYF
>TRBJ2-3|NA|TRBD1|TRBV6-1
TGTGCCAGCAGTGGTCAGGGGGCAGATACGCAGTATTTT
CASSGQGADTQYF
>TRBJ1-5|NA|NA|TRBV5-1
TGCGCCAGCAGCTCCGGGCCCAGGGAATCCCAGCATTTT
CASSSGPRESQHF
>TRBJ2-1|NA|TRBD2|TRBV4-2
TGTGCCAGCAGCCCTCGAGGAAGAGCGGGAGACAATGAGCAGTTCTTC
CASSPRGRAGDNEQFF
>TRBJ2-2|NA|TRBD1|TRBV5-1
TGCGCCAGCAGCGGGACAGGGATGAACACCGGGGAGCTGTTTTTT
CASSGTGMNTGELFF
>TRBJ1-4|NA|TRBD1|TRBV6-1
TGTGCCAGCAGTGGACCCAACAGGGGATGGGGGAAACTGTTTTTT
CASSGPNRGWGKLFF
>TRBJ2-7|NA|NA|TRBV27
TGTGCCAGCAGTACCCTTTGGCTATCCTACGAGCAGTACTTC
CASSTLWLSYEQYF
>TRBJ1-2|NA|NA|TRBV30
TGTGCCTGGGCCCGGGGACTGCCGGGCTACACCTTC
CAWARGLPGYTF
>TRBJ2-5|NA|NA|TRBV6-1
TGTGCCAGCCTAGAGGCGGACAGAGAGACCCAGTACTTC
CASLEADRETQYF
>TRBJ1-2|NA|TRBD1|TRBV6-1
TGTGCCAGCATACCCGGGACAGGAGGGAACTATGGCTACACCTTC
CASIPGTGGNYGYTF
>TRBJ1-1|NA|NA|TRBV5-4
TGTGCCAGCAGCCCGGGGGGGGGCGCGGTGAACACTGAAGCTTTCTTT
CASSPGGGAVNTEAFF
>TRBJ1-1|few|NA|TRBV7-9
TGTGCCAGCAGCCCCCCCGGGACATCTGCCCGACGCGCTGAAGCTTTCTTT
CASSPPGTSARRAEAFF
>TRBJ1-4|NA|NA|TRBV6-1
TGTGCCAGCAGTGAACACTTACCGGGACTCCTGGGTGAAAAACTGTTTTTT
CASSEHLPGLLGEKLFF
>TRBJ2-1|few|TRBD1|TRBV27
TGTGCCAGCAGGGTCCGGGACAGGTCCTACAATGAGCAGTTCTTC
CASRVRDRSYNEQFF
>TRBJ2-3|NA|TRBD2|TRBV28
TGTGCCAGCAGTTTAATGTCGGGGGGTAGAACAGATACGCAGTATTTT
CASSLMSGGRTDTQYF
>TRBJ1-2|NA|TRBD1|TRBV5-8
TGTGCCAGCAGCTCCTTAACCGGGACAGGGAACTATGGCTACACCTTC
CASSSLTGTGNYGYTF
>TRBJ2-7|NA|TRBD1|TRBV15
TGTGCCACCAGCAGAGGACAGGGGGCGTACGAGCAGTACTTC
CATSRGQGAYEQYF